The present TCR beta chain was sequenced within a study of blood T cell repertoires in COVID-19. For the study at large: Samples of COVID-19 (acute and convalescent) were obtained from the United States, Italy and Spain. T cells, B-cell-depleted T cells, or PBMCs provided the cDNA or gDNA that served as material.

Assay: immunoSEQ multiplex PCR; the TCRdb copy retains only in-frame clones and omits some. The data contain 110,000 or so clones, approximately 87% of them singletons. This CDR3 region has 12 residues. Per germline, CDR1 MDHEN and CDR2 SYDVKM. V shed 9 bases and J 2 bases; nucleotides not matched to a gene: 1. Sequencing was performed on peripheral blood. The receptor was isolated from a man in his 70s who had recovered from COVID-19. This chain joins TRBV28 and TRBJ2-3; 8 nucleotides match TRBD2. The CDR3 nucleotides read TGTGCCAGTAGCGGGACCACAGATACGCAGTATTTT. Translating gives CASSGTTDTQYF. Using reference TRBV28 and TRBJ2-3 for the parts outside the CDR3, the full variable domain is DVKVTQSSRYLVKRTGEKVFLECVQDMDHENMFWYRQDPGLGLRLIYFSYDVKMKEKGDIPEGYSVSREKKERFSLILESASTNQTSMYLCASSGTTDTQYFGPGTRLTVL.